Presented here are 28 T cell receptor beta chains from one specimen sequenced in a study of T cells in women clearing cervical HPV infection. Produced via immunoSEQ multiplex PCR; TCRdb's table is partial and in-frame only. Found here are approximately 32,000 clones; the top ten clones hold less than 9%. The specimen sequenced was blood buffy coat. These receptors were taken from a woman aged 18 to 75 with a cervical HPV16 infection that either progressed to CIN3+ or cleared (not recorded which).

As for this clone: The CDR3 end falls 3 residues outside the read, so it is completed with the germline J gene. The rearrangement uses TRBV7-3 and TRBJ2-3; 8 bases are a match to TRBD2. From germline, CDR1 is SGHTA and CDR2 FQGTGA. The CDR3 is 13 amino acids. This chain's CDR3 is CASSLRGGETQYF. Partial CDR3 DNA: TGTGCCAGCAGCTTACGGGGGGGGGAGACG. The full variable domain, completed using reference TRBV7-3 and TRBJ2-3, is GAGVSQTPSNKVTEKGKYVELRCDPISGHTALYWYRQSLGQGPEFLIYFQGTGAADDSGLPNDRFFAVRPEGSVSTLKIQRTERGDSAVYLCASSLRGGETQYFGPGTRLTVL.

With respect to this clone: With the read ending 3 residues before the CDR3 end, the germline J gene is used to fill in that end. The chain is built from TRBV7-2 and TRBJ2-5; 7 nucleotides agree with TRBD2. CDR1 and CDR2 from the germline V gene are SGHTA and FQGNSA. J lost 4 bases, V lost 5 bases, and 4 bases had no gene match. CDR3 length equals 13 residues. The CDR3: CASSPGLRETQYF. CDR3 bases read: TGTGCCAGCAGCCCGGGACTACGAGAGACC. Filled out from reference TRBV7-2 and TRBJ2-5, the complete variable domain reads GAGVSQSPSNKVTEKGKDVELRCDPISGHTALYWYRQSLGQGLEFLIYFQGNSAPDKSGLPSDRFSAERTGGSVSTLTIQRTQQEDSAVYLCASSPGLRETQYFGPGTRLLVL.

As to this clone: The read stops 3 residues short of the end of the CDR3; the missing end is completed from the germline J gene. J is TRBJ2-7 and V is TRBV7-2, with D perhaps given as TRBD1 or TRBD2 (6 bases each). The length of the CDR3 is 14 residues. Germline values: CDR1 SGHTA, CDR2 FQGNSA. Trimming removed 1 base from V and 4 bases from J, with 11 bases in between. The CDR3: CASSLGRGGYEQYF. CDR3 DNA, as far as it was read: TGTGCCAGCAGCTTAGGCAGGGGAGGTTACGAG.

Comments on this clone: The sequence runs out 3 residues before the end of the CDR3; the remainder is reconstructed from the germline J gene. The chain couples TRBV27 to TRBJ2-7; TRBD2 aligns across 9 bases. This CDR3 has 16 residues. V was pared by 3 bases and J by 1 base, with 7 bases of the junction left unmatched. Germline V gene lookup returns CDR1 MNHEY and CDR2 SMNVEV (reference sequence). CDR3 region: CASSFRSGGSSYEQYF. Partial CDR3 DNA: TGTGCCAGCAGTTTTAGAAGCGGGGGGTCGTCCTACGAG.

About this clone itself: The read terminates 3 residues before the CDR3 end, so the remaining end is supplied by the germline J gene. The rearrangement links TRBV18 to TRBJ1-2, with 7 bases fitting TRBD1. The junction had 11 bases not matched to a gene; V was cut back by 3 bases and J by 4 bases. CDR1 and CDR2 (germline): KGHSH, LQKENI. The CDR3 runs to 16 residues. CDR3 sequence reads: CASSPRTEGAGYGYTF. CDR3 bases read: TGTGCCAGCTCACCTCGGACAGAGGGGGCTGGCTATGGC.

Note on this clone: The read ends 3 residues before the CDR3 terminus; that terminus is restored from the germline J gene. The V and J genes are TRBV6-1 and TRBJ1-1; weak D call: TRBD1 (6 bases). Germline V gene sequence: CDR1 MNHNS, CDR2 SASEGT. The V gene lost 3 bases and the J gene lost 0 bases, with 11 bases spanning the gap. The CDR3 consists of 15 residues. The CDR3 spells CASSDPGTLNTEAFF. The covered CDR3 bases are TGTGCCAGCAGTGACCCCGGGACACTGAACACTGAA.

In regard to this clone: The read ends 3 residues shy of where the CDR3 ends; the end is completed using the germline J gene. The J gene is TRBJ2-1, the V gene TRBV7-2; D possibly corresponds to TRBD1 (5 bases). The CDR3 is 13 residues long. Trimming pared 0 bases from V and 9 bases from J, leaving 9 bases between. Germline loops: CDR1 SGHTA, CDR2 FQGNSA. The CDR3 region is CASSLAGQPEQFF. The DNA read from the CDR3 is TGTGCCAGCAGCTTAGCGGGGCAGCCTGAG. Complete variable domain (other parts from reference TRBV7-2 and TRBJ2-1): GAGVSQSPSNKVTEKGKDVELRCDPISGHTALYWYRQSLGQGLEFLIYFQGNSAPDKSGLPSDRFSAERTGGSVSTLTIQRTQQEDSAVYLCASSLAGQPEQFFGPGTRLTVL.

With respect to this clone: The CDR3 end falls 3 residues outside the read, so it is completed with the germline J gene. This chain joins TRBV7-7 and TRBJ2-2; TRBD2 is a possible D gene (6 bases). Trimming took off 5 bases at V and 2 bases at J, with 15 bases between the two ends. This CDR3 comprises 16 residues. Germline CDR1 and CDR2: SSHAT and FNYEAQ (reference sequence). CDR3 residues: CASSPLVAGNTGELFF. The DNA read from the CDR3 is TGTGCCAGCAGCCCCCTTGTGGCGGGAAACACCGGGGAG.

Concerning this clone itself: The CDR3 end is not reached by the read, which stops 3 residues before it; the germline J gene fills it in. This rearrangement joins TRBV18 to TRBJ2-4; 9 nucleotides align to TRBD1. Germline V gene data show CDR1 as KGHSH and CDR2 as LQKENI. The CDR3 covers 15 residues. The covered CDR3 bases are TGTGCCAGCTCACCACCGGGACAGGGACTCTATGGT. This codes for CASSPPGQGLYG. The CDR3 in its entirety is CASSPPGQGLYGQYF.

Of note for this clone: The read stops 3 residues short of the end of the CDR3; the missing end is completed from the germline J gene. The V and J genes are TRBV30 and TRBJ1-1, with D tentatively TRBD1 (6 bases). This CDR3 has 13 residues. Germline CDR1 reads GTSNPN; CDR2 reads SVGIG (reference sequence). V lost 5 bases, J lost 5 bases, and 15 bases lay in between. CDR3 sequence reads: CAWDRGARTEAFF. The covered CDR3 bases are TGTGCCTGGGACCGGGGGGCTAGAACTGAA.

On this clone itself: An end of the junction differs from the germline gene, which may be a read error. Sequencing ends 3 residues short of the CDR3 end; the germline J gene provides the rest. The V gene is TRBV7-7, the J gene TRBJ2-5, with 8 bases aligning to TRBD2. CDR1 is SSHAT and CDR2 is FNYEAQ in the germline V gene (reference sequence). The CDR3 totals 15 residues. CDR3 amino acids: CASSRGGTAQETQYF. The sequenced part of the CDR3 DNA is TGTGCTAGCAGCCGCGGGGGGACCGCCCAAGAGACC.

Comment on this clone: The read is 3 residues too short to cover the CDR3 end, so that end is filled in from the germline J gene. V is TRBV19 and J is TRBJ1-4, with D tentatively TRBD1 (5 bases). The germline V gene has CDR1 LNHDA and CDR2 SQIVND (reference sequence). This CDR3 is 17 amino acids long. Trimming cost V 3 bases and J 0 bases, with 14 bases left between them. The sequenced CDR3 bases are TGTGCCAGTAGTATCTATGGGGCCCTTGCAACTAATGAAAAA. This codes for CASSIYGALATNEK. In full, the CDR3 reads CASSIYGALATNEKLFF. Based on the CDR3 plus reference TRBV19 and TRBJ1-4, the full variable domain is DGGITQSPKYLFRKEGQNVTLSCEQNLNHDAMYWYRQDPGQGLRLIYYSQIVNDFQKGDIAEGYSVSREKKESFPLTVTSAQKNPTAFYLCASSIYGALATNEKLFFGSGTQLSVL.

In regard to this clone: The CDR3 end falls 3 residues outside the read, so it is completed with the germline J gene. The chain carries TRBV20-1 and TRBJ1-5; the match to TRBD1 covers 8 bases. Trimming cost V 5 bases and J 3 bases; bases outside gene matches: 9. This CDR3 region has 15 residues. Germline V gives CDR1 DFQATT, CDR2 SNEGSKA (reference sequence). The covered CDR3 bases are TGCAGTGCTTGGCGGGACAGGAGTTTCAATCAGCCC. Encoded protein: CSAWRDRSFNQP. Given in full, the CDR3 is CSAWRDRSFNQPQHF.

The covered CDR3 bases are TGTGCCAGCAGTCAGTTGGGGGGGCTCTCCTACGAG. This encodes CASSQLGGLSYE. The whole CDR3 reads CASSQLGGLSYEQYF. The chain has TRBV2 and TRBJ2-7, with a weak D call TRBD2 (7 bases). The read is 3 residues too short to cover the CDR3 end, so that end is filled in from the germline J gene. V gave up 5 bases and J gave up 0 bases, with 14 bases separating them. Germline V gene lookup returns CDR1 SNHLY and CDR2 FYNNEI. This CDR3 comprises 15 residues.

With respect to this clone: Read data end 3 residues before the CDR3 end; the end is taken from the germline J gene. The genes are TRBV5-4 and TRBJ1-6; 7 bases align to TRBD1. In germline, CDR1 is SGHNT, CDR2 YYREEE (reference sequence). The junction had 5 bases not matched to a gene; V was cut back by 2 bases and J by 9 bases. The CDR3 extends over 14 amino acids. Incomplete CDR3 DNA: TGTGCCAGCAGCTTCCGGACAGGACCTTCACCC. Translation gives CASSFRTGPSP. The whole CDR3 sequence reads CASSFRTGPSPLHF.

Remarks on this clone: The read stops 3 residues short of the end of the CDR3; the missing end is completed from the germline J gene. This chain connects TRBV18 to TRBJ2-7; 7 nucleotides line up with TRBD1. The V gene's germline CDR1 is KGHSH and CDR2 LQKENI. CDR3 length: 12 residues. The junction had 0 bases not matched to a gene; V was cut back by 3 bases and J by 4 bases. The CDR3 sequence: CASSPTGYEQYF. Partial CDR3 DNA: TGTGCCAGCTCACCGACAGGGTACGAG.

As concerns this clone: Read data end 3 residues before the CDR3 end; the end is taken from the germline J gene. The gene calls are TRBV2 and TRBJ1-5; unclear D gene. The V gene lost 5 bases and the J gene lost 2 bases, with 10 bases spanning the gap. Looked up from germline, CDR1 is SNHLY and CDR2 is FYNNEI. The CDR3 length is 14 residues. The DNA read from the CDR3 is TGTGCCAGCAGTCCCTCTTCCGGCAATCAGCCC. Translation gives CASSPSSGNQP. The full CDR3 is CASSPSSGNQPQHF.

In regard to this clone: The missing CDR3 end, 3 residues past where the read stops, is filled in from the germline J gene. The chain recombines TRBV18 with TRBJ1-2, with D possibly matching TRBD1 (6 bases). Between the trimmed V and J ends, which lost 6 bases and 2 bases, there was a span of 10 bases. The CDR3 is 13 residues long. The germline gives CDR1 KGHSH, CDR2 LQKENI. The CDR3 sequence: CASSPDRNYGYTF. CDR3 DNA, as far as it was read: TGTGCCAGCTCTCCGGACAGAAACTATGGC.

On this clone: Sequencing ends 3 residues short of the CDR3 end; the germline J gene provides the rest. V and J are TRBV12-3 or TRBV12-4 and TRBJ1-1, with unresolved D. V shed 3 bases and J shed 1 base, with 9 bases lying between them. The CDR3 spans 14 residues. The CDR3 bases that were read are TGTGCCAGCAGTTTTCAGCACAGGAACACTGAA. This encodes CASSFQHRNTE. The whole CDR3 protein is CASSFQHRNTEAFF.

The CDR3 DNA, read in part, is TGTGCCATCAAAGGCACAGAGAGCTCCTACGAG. Amino acids: CAIKGTESSYE. The full CDR3 sequence reads CAIKGTESSYEQYF. The chain recombines TRBV10-3 with TRBJ2-7; D not resolved. The read is 3 residues too short to cover the CDR3 end, so that end is filled in from the germline J gene. Germline-derived CDR1 and CDR2 are ENHRY and SYGVKD. The CDR3 length is 14 residues. V was clipped by 7 bases and J by 0 bases, with 13 bases between them.

On this clone itself: At one boundary the junction diverges from the germline segment, which might be a read error. The read finishes 3 residues shy of the CDR3 end, and the germline J gene is used to complete it. V and J are TRBV10-3 and TRBJ2-1, with 8 bases aligning to TRBD1. The CDR3 spans 15 residues. Per germline, CDR1 ENHRY and CDR2 SYGVKD. CDR3 DNA, as far as it was read: TGTGCCATCAGAGAGTCATGGACAGGGTTGAATGAG. It specifies CAIRESWTGLNE. The CDR3 in full is CAIRESWTGLNEQFF.

With respect to this clone: From the germline J gene comes the end of the CDR3, since the read stops 3 residues before it. J is TRBJ1-2 and V is TRBV18; possibly TRBD1 for D (6 bases). The CDR3 extends over 13 amino acids. V was pared by 6 bases and J by 5 bases, with 13 bases between. CDR1 is KGHSH and CDR2 is LQKENI in the germline V gene. The CDR3 bases that were read are TGTGCCAGCTCCCCGGACAGCCTGTATGGC. Translating gives CASSPDSLYG. The CDR3, in full, reads CASSPDSLYGYTF.

Note on this clone: A read error may produce the germline difference seen at one junction end. The read gets to within 3 residues of the CDR3 end, and the germline J gene fills in the rest. The J gene is TRBJ2-3, the V gene TRBV7-6; D is undetermined. Germline CDR1 is SGHVS and CDR2 is FNYEAQ. The CDR3 length is 14 residues. The CDR3 sequence is CASSLNSVTDPQYF. CDR3 bases read: TGTGCCAGCAGCTTAAACTCAGTTACAGATCCG.

Points on this clone: The read ends 3 residues shy of where the CDR3 ends; the end is completed using the germline J gene. The chain has TRBV30 and TRBJ1-4, with 9 bases matching TRBD1. The CDR3 covers 15 residues. Germline CDR1 GTSNPN, CDR2 SVGIG (reference sequence). V lost 0 bases to trimming and J lost 8 bases; unmatched junction nucleotides: 7. The CDR3 bases that were read are TGTGCCTGGAGTGTACTGGGACAGGGTCAAGAAAAA. Translation gives CAWSVLGQGQEK. The full CDR3 reads CAWSVLGQGQEKLFF.

Turning to this clone: The read is 3 residues too short to cover the CDR3 end, so that end is filled in from the germline J gene. The rearrangement uses TRBV19 and TRBJ1-6, with D perhaps TRBD1 (6 bases). V dropped 5 bases and J dropped 7 bases, with 15 bases sitting between them. CDR1 and CDR2 from the germline V gene are LNHDA and SQIVND (reference sequence). This CDR3 has 15 amino acids. The sequenced part of the CDR3 DNA is TGTGCCAGTAGTTGGCAGGGGAGGGAAAATTCACCC. It yields the protein CASSWQGRENSP. The CDR3 in its entirety is CASSWQGRENSPLHF.

Concerning this clone: The read comes to an end 3 residues before the CDR3 does, leaving the germline J gene to fill in the end. The chain has TRBV19 and TRBJ2-3; maybe TRBD2 (6 bases). CDR3 length: 17 amino acids. Germline CDR1 and CDR2: LNHDA and SQIVND (reference sequence). The V end was cut by 4 bases, the J end by 4 bases, with 21 bases between. The CDR3 here is CASSTDRDSSEADTQYF. CDR3 DNA (partial): TGTGCCAGTAGTACTGACCGGGACTCCTCGGAGGCAGATACG.

Concerning this clone: The CDR3 goes on 3 residues after the read ends, and that part is filled in from the germline J gene. The chain combines TRBV5-6 with TRBJ2-7, with D possibly being TRBD1 or TRBD2 (5 bases each). The germline gives CDR1 SGHDT, CDR2 YYEEEE. CDR3 length: 14 residues. The V end lost 0 bases, the J end lost 5 bases, and 12 bases lay between the germline ends. The CDR3: CASSLVARGHEQYF. The sequenced part of the CDR3 DNA is TGTGCCAGCAGCTTGGTTGCGAGGGGCCACGAG.

A remark on this clone: The read is 3 residues too short to cover the CDR3 end, so that end is filled in from the germline J gene. This chain links TRBV5-1 with TRBJ2-2, with D maybe TRBD1 (6 bases). V lost 0 bases, J lost 3 bases, and 9 bases lay in between. Germline V lookup: CDR1 SGHRS, CDR2 YFSETQ. CDR3 length: 15 amino acids. The part of the CDR3 DNA that was read is TGCGCCAGCAGCTTGGAGGGACACGACACCGGGGAG. It codes for CASSLEGHDTGE. The full CDR3 sequence reads CASSLEGHDTGELFF.